The 29 T cell receptor beta chains reported below all come from one sample, sequenced in a study of blood T cell repertoires in COVID-19. Measured with immunoSEQ multiplex PCR; TCRdb has only the in-frame clones, and not every one. The data show 170,000 or so clones, more than 90% seen once. Sequencing input: peripheral blood. The receptors originated from a man between 45 and 60 years old with acute or convalescent COVID-19.

This clone was counted once. The gene calls are TRBV6-2 or TRBV6-3 and TRBJ1-5, with D uncertain. The germline gives CDR1 MNHEY, CDR2 SVGEGT. This CDR3 comprises 16 residues. Trimming left V 1 base short and J 0 bases short, with 10 bases between. The CDR3 here is CASSYLLRYSNQPQHF. The CDR3 DNA is TGTGCCAGCAGTTACTTGTTACGGTATAGCAATCAGCCCCAGCATTTT.

This clone was detected only a few times. The V gene is TRBV7-2, the J gene TRBJ2-7; 8 bases are a match to TRBD2. Per the germline V gene, CDR1 is SGHTA and CDR2 is FQGNSA. Trimming took 5 bases from V and 0 from J; bases not matched to a gene: 3. The CDR3 sequence is 14 residues long. Here the CDR3 DNA reads TGTGCCAGCAGCCCCGGGACTAGCTCCTACGAGCAGTACTTC. Its protein product is CASSPGTSSYEQYF.

This rearrangement joins TRBV18 to TRBJ1-5, with D unclear. With 2 bases removed from V and 6 bases from J, the gap between germline ends came to 8 bases. Looked up from germline, CDR1 is KGHSH and CDR2 is LQKENI. CDR3 length: 13 amino acids. The CDR3 coding sequence is TGTGCCAGCTCACCAGGGGAGGCTCAGCCCCAGCATTTT. Encoded protein: CASSPGEAQPQHF.

The rearrangement uses TRBV7-9 and TRBJ2-7; D possibly corresponds to TRBD2 (6 bases). Trimming pared 3 bases from V and 5 bases from J, leaving 11 bases between. Per germline, CDR1 SEHNR and CDR2 FQNEAQ (reference sequence). The CDR3 is 13 amino acids. In DNA, the CDR3 is TGTGCCAGCAGCTTTGGAGGGAGCCACGAGCAGTACGTC. It translates to CASSFGGSHEQYV.

V usage is TRBV5-4 and J usage is TRBJ2-3; D unclear. The CDR3 extends over 16 amino acids. Germline V lookup: CDR1 SGHNT, CDR2 YYREEE (reference sequence). V lost 0 bases to trimming and J lost 2 bases, with 13 bases between them. The CDR3 DNA follows: TGTGCCAGCAGCTTGGTAGCTTCCCCCCCCACAGATACGCAGTATTTT. Its translation is CASSLVASPPTDTQYF.

This clone was seen only a few times. This chain links TRBV5-6 with TRBJ1-6; weak D call: TRBD1 (5 bases). The CDR3 sequence is 14 residues long. Looked up from germline, CDR1 is SGHDT and CDR2 is YYEEEE. Trimming shortened V by 4 bases and J by 9 bases, and 14 bases separated the two germline ends. The CDR3 coding sequence is TGTGCCAGCAGCCTGGCCTCGACAGCTTCACCCCTCCACTTT. It translates to CASSLASTASPLHF.

The rearrangement links TRBV5-1 to TRBJ2-3, with 7 positions matching TRBD1. This CDR3 region has 16 residues. Germline values: CDR1 SGHRS, CDR2 YFSETQ. Trimming removed 3 bases from V and 0 bases from J; junction bases left unmatched: 7. The CDR3 spells CASSSYTGASTDTQYF. As DNA, the CDR3 is TGCGCCAGCAGCTCCTATACAGGGGCTAGCACAGATACGCAGTATTTT.

In its sample, this clone was seen once. This chain links TRBV6-1 with TRBJ2-2; D perhaps matches TRBD2 (7 bases). The V end was cut by 3 bases, the J end by 4 bases, with 18 bases between. Germline V gene sequence: CDR1 MNHNS, CDR2 SASEGT. There are 17 residues in the CDR3. Here the CDR3 DNA reads TGTGCCAGCAGTGAGAGGAGGGGGGGCCACTCCACCGGGGAGCTGTTTTTT. Its translation is CASSERRGGHSTGELFF.

This CDR3 reads CASSRGGDTEAFF. The CDR3 DNA sequence: TGTGCCAGCTCACGAGGGGGGGACACTGAAGCTTTCTTT. The chain uses TRBV18 and TRBJ1-1; possible D gene TRBD1, 6 bases. The CDR3 loop spans 13 amino acids. V lost 4 bases to trimming and J lost 3 bases, with 9 bases between them. Germline assignment: CDR1 KGHSH and CDR2 LQKENI.

The chain uses TRBV19 and TRBJ2-5; TRBD2 aligns across 10 bases. The J call is in doubt because the DNA end fits TRBJ2-7 better. This CDR3 region has 15 residues. Looked up from germline, CDR1 is LNHDA and CDR2 is SQIVND (reference sequence). As DNA, the CDR3 is TGTGCCAGTAGTATGGGGACTAGCGAGTTGAACGAGCAGTACTTC. This translates into CASSMGTSELNEQYF.

This chain joins TRBV7-3 and TRBJ2-2, with 9 bases fitting TRBD2. V gave up 5 bases and J gave up 1 base; unmatched junction bases: 2. Germline V lookup: CDR1 SGHTA, CDR2 FQGTGA. This CDR3 spans 15 amino acids. This CDR3 is CASSIAGENTGELFF. The CDR3 DNA sequence: TGTGCCAGCAGCATAGCGGGAGAGAACACCGGGGAGCTGTTTTTT.

The gene calls are TRBV6-5 and TRBJ1-1, with 7 bases identical to TRBD1. This CDR3 has 15 amino acids. Germline trimming cut 5 bases from V and 1 base from J; bases unmatched to any gene: 7. Germline-derived CDR1 and CDR2 are MNHEY and SVGAGI. The CDR3 sequence is CASSQTTGRNTEAFF. CDR3 DNA sequence: TGTGCCAGCAGTCAAACGACAGGGAGGAACACTGAAGCTTTCTTT.

The chain combines TRBV20-1 with TRBJ2-5, with D possibly being TRBD2 (5 bases). Germline V CDR1 and CDR2: DFQATT, SNEGSKA (reference sequence). This CDR3 comprises 13 residues. V was pared by 3 bases and J by 4 bases, with 12 bases between. CDR3 sequence (DNA): TGCAGTGCTAGTTTGGGGAGCCCAGAGACCCAGTACTTC. This sequence encodes CSASLGSPETQYF.

This clone was observed a single time. The gene calls are TRBV4-1 and TRBJ2-1; D possibly corresponds to TRBD2 (5 bases). CDR3 length equals 14 residues. The V and J ends lost 4 bases and 6 bases respectively, with 13 bases between them. Germline CDR1 and CDR2: MGHRA and YSYEKL. The CDR3 is CASSPGINFNEQFF. CDR3 bases: TGCGCCAGCAGCCCCGGGATCAATTTCAATGAGCAGTTCTTC.

V and J are TRBV27 and TRBJ1-6, with 10 bases fitting TRBD1. The CDR3 loop spans 18 amino acids. Germline V gene lookup returns CDR1 MNHEY and CDR2 SMNVEV (reference sequence). V lost 0 bases to trimming and J lost 9 bases; unmatched junction nucleotides: 11. The CDR3 DNA sequence: TGTGCCAGCAGTTTATCGAGGGACAGGGGAGTTCGGCTTTCACCCCTCCACTTT. Translation gives CASSLSRDRGVRLSPLHF.

This sequence joins TRBV7-2 and TRBJ2-1, with D unresolved. With 5 bases removed from V and 2 bases from J, the gap between germline ends came to 10 bases. Germline CDR1 reads SGHTA; CDR2 reads FQGNSA. The CDR3 is 14 amino acids. This chain's CDR3 is CASSQVPTYNEQFF. As DNA, the CDR3 is TGTGCCAGCAGCCAAGTCCCTACCTACAATGAGCAGTTCTTC.

The gene calls are TRBV27 and TRBJ1-5; tentatively, D is TRBD1 (5 bases). Trimming shortened V by 5 bases and J by 0 bases, and 17 bases separated the two germline ends. This CDR3 is 17 amino acids long. CDR1 and CDR2 from the germline V gene are MNHEY and SMNVEV (reference sequence). The DNA for the CDR3 is TGTGCCAGCAGTCCAGGGCCCAGGGCCTTTAGCAATCAGCCCCAGCATTTT. The encoded protein is CASSPGPRAFSNQPQHF.

This clone was found a few times. In the same sample, other DNA sequences code for this CDR3. The V and J genes are TRBV12-3 or TRBV12-4 and TRBJ2-1; possibly TRBD2 for D (5 bases). The CDR3 covers 13 residues. The V and J ends lost 4 bases and 4 bases respectively, with 8 bases between them. DNA of the CDR3: TGTGCCAGCAGTTGGACTCCATACAATGAGCAGTTCTTC. Protein product: CASSWTPYNEQFF.

The chain carries TRBV6-1 and TRBJ1-6; 10 bases line up with TRBD1. Germline lookup yields CDR1 MNHNS and CDR2 SASEGT. The J segment lost 8 bases and the V segment lost 3 bases, leaving 4 bases of the junction unmatched. The CDR3 runs to 15 residues. CDR3 loop: CASSDRQGADSPLHF. The CDR3 DNA sequence: TGTGCCAGCAGTGACAGACAGGGGGCAGATTCACCCCTCCACTTT.

The CDR3 spells CASSQKGTGTGELFF. In DNA, the CDR3 is TGTGCCAGCAGCCAGAAGGGGACAGGGACCGGGGAGCTGTTTTTT. The J gene is TRBJ2-2, the V gene TRBV3-1 (or the pseudogene TRBV3-2); TRBD1 matches 9 bases. Trimming took 3 bases from V and 5 from J; bases not matched to a gene: 4. Germline V gene data show CDR1 as LGHDT and CDR2 as YNNKEL (reference sequence). The CDR3 consists of 15 residues.

This clone was detected once. The rearrangement uses TRBV7-2 and TRBJ1-2, with D possibly being TRBD1 (6 bases). V dropped 2 bases and J dropped 4 bases, with 11 bases sitting between them. The CDR3 is made up of 14 amino acids. CDR1 and CDR2 (germline): SGHTA, FQGNSA. Written as DNA, the CDR3 is TGTGCCAGCAGCTTATCTGGGGGCCCCTATGGCTACACCTTC. Translated: CASSLSGGPYGYTF.

The chain uses TRBV7-6 and TRBJ2-7, with 11 bases aligning to TRBD2. J was trimmed by 4 bases and V by 2 bases; bases with no gene match: 7. This CDR3 comprises 16 residues. Germline CDR1 is SGHVS and CDR2 is FNYEAQ. The CDR3 coding sequence is TGTGCCAGCAGCTTAAAACTAGCGGGAGCGCTGTACGAGCAGTACTTC. Amino acids: CASSLKLAGALYEQYF.

The rearrangement uses TRBV18 and TRBJ1-2; TRBD1 agrees at 8 bases. Germline lookup yields CDR1 KGHSH and CDR2 LQKENI. CDR3 length: 14 residues. V gave up 4 bases and J gave up 6 bases; unmatched junction bases: 7. The CDR3 DNA follows: TGTGCCAGCTCACGAACGACAGGGGACGATGGCTACACCTTC. Translating gives CASSRTTGDDGYTF. Full variable domain (remainder filled in from reference TRBV18 and TRBJ1-2): NAGVMQNPRHLVRRRGQEARLRCSPMKGHSHVYWYRQLPEEGLKFMVYLQKENIIDESGMPKERFSAEFPKEGPSILRIQQVVRGDSAAYFCASSRTTGDDGYTFGSGTRLTVV.

With regard to this clone: Mismatch with germline at one junction end may stem from a read error. The genes are TRBV27 and TRBJ1-3, with D tentatively TRBD1 (5 bases). Germline values: CDR1 MNHEY, CDR2 SMNVEV (reference sequence). This CDR3 contains 14 residues. The CDR3 DNA reads TGTGCCAGCAGTGCGACGCAAAAGGGGCCAGATCTAAGTTTT. Amino acids: CASSATQKGPDLSF.

This clone occurred a few times. The V gene is TRBV29-1, the J gene TRBJ2-3; 9 nucleotides match TRBD2. CDR1 is SQVTM, CDR2 ANQGSEA, per germline. The V segment lost 0 bases and the J segment 0 bases; nucleotides outside the gene matches: 22. The CDR3 loop spans 22 amino acids. In nucleotides, the CDR3 is TGCAGCGTTGAAGATCCGGAGCCTTCTAACATTGTGGGGACTAGCAGCACAGATACGCAGTATTTT. This codes for CSVEDPEPSNIVGTSSTDTQYF.

The chain links TRBV19 to TRBJ1-1, with D hard to call. Germline CDR1 is LNHDA and CDR2 is SQIVND (reference sequence). V lost 2 bases and J 1 base, leaving 11 bases between the germline ends. CDR3 size: 15 residues. CDR3 sequence reads: CASSINHSPNTEAFF. CDR3 in DNA: TGTGCCAGTAGTATAAATCACAGCCCGAACACTGAAGCTTTCTTT.

This clone came up once. The chain employs TRBV10-3 and TRBJ2-1, with D possibly being TRBD1 (6 bases). Germline V CDR1 and CDR2: ENHRY, SYGVKD. V lost 0 bases, J lost 5 bases, and 20 bases lay in between. The CDR3 runs to 18 residues. The CDR3 protein is CAISESGLAGTRNNEQFF. As DNA, the CDR3 is TGTGCCATCAGTGAGTCAGGTTTGGCAGGGACAAGGAACAATGAGCAGTTCTTC.

The chain combines TRBV28 with TRBJ2-6; possibly TRBD1 for D (5 bases). CDR1 MDHEN and CDR2 SYDVKM come from the germline V gene. The V and J ends lost 4 bases and 4 bases respectively, with 17 bases between them. The CDR3 is made up of 17 amino acids. The CDR3 reads CASSSTDSRRGANVLTF. The CDR3 DNA is TGTGCCAGCAGTTCCACCGACAGCCGCCGCGGGGCCAACGTCCTGACTTTC.

The chain carries TRBV28 and TRBJ2-7; 7 nucleotides line up with TRBD1. Looked up from germline, CDR1 is MDHEN and CDR2 is SYDVKM. Unmatched junction bases numbered 3, after V lost 6 bases and J lost 1 base. CDR3 length: 13 amino acids. The CDR3, as DNA: TGTGCCAGCAGGCGACAGGGATCCTACGAGCAGTACTTC. Its translation is CASRRQGSYEQYF.